These 28 T cell receptor beta chains originate from one sample sequenced in a study of blood T cell repertoires in COVID-19. Sequenced by immunoSEQ multiplex PCR; TCRdb stores in-frame clones only, minus some. The table lists around 170,000 clones, 80% to 85% of them singletons, with roughly 2.9% in the top ten. The specimen was peripheral blood. The receptors originated from a woman aged 60-75 years with acute or convalescent COVID-19.

J is TRBJ1-2 and V is TRBV7-2; 8 bases agree with TRBD1. Germline CDR1 and CDR2: SGHTA and FQGNSA. The ends lost 7 bases at V and 6 bases at J; junction bases unmatched: 10. The length of the CDR3 is 14 residues. The CDR3, as DNA: TGTGCCAGCATCAAACCAGGGGGCGCAAATGGCTACACCTTC. Its translation: CASIKPGGANGYTF.

CDR3 nucleotide sequence: TGTGCCAGCATCTCGCACAGGAACTATGGCTACACCTTC. It yields the protein CASISHRNYGYTF. V usage is TRBV2 and J usage is TRBJ1-2, with D possibly matching TRBD1 (5 bases). CDR3 length equals 13 residues. The V and J ends lost 7 bases and 2 bases respectively, with 11 bases between them. In germline, CDR1 is SNHLY, CDR2 FYNNEI.

The genes are TRBV6-5 and TRBJ1-4, with 9 bases aligning to TRBD1. Germline CDR1 is MNHEY and CDR2 is SVGAGI. V shed 2 bases, J shed 8 bases, and the junction held 6 bases outside the gene matches. The CDR3 is 15 amino acids. CDR3 loop: CASSYGTGLLEKLFF. For the CDR3, the DNA is TGTGCCAGCAGTTACGGGACAGGGTTATTGGAAAAACTGTTTTTT.

This rearrangement joins TRBV3-1 (or the pseudogene TRBV3-2) to TRBJ2-7; 7 nucleotides align to TRBD2. CDR1 LGHDT and CDR2 YNNKEL come from the germline V gene (reference sequence). There are 16 residues in the CDR3. The V gene end was trimmed by 4 bases and the J gene end by 0 bases; junction bases not matched to a gene: 9. CDR3 in amino acids: CASSRLGGLFSYEQYF. As DNA, the CDR3 is TGTGCCAGCAGCCGATTGGGGGGACTATTCTCCTACGAGCAGTACTTC.

The DNA of the CDR3 is TGTGCCAGCAGTTACGGTGGACAGGGAAGCAATCAGCCCCAGCATTTT. This sequence encodes CASSYGGQGSNQPQHF. V is TRBV6-2 or TRBV6-3 and J is TRBJ1-5, with 8 bases that match TRBD1. CDR3 size: 16 residues. V was clipped by 2 bases and J by 1 base; unmatched bases: 4. Germline values: CDR1 MNHEY, CDR2 SVGEGT.

V and J are TRBV6-4 and TRBJ2-7; 13 nucleotides line up with TRBD2. Germline-derived CDR1 and CDR2 are MRHNA and SNTAGT. J lost 4 bases, V lost 4 bases, and 10 bases had no gene match. The CDR3 consists of 17 residues. CDR3 in DNA: TGTGCCAGCAGTGCGACTAGCGGGGGGCCTTTTTCGTACGAGCAGTACTTC. Its translation: CASSATSGGPFSYEQYF.

This chain joins TRBV4-2 and TRBJ2-7; weak D call: TRBD1 (6 bases). Trimming removed 0 bases from V and 3 bases from J, with 18 bases in between. This CDR3 is built from 17 residues. CDR1 is LGHNA, CDR2 YNFKEQ, per germline. The CDR3 DNA is TGTGCCAGCAGCCAAGATTTCCCAGCCCAGGGGCTCTACGAGCAGTACTTC. Encoded protein: CASSQDFPAQGLYEQYF.

In regard to this clone: The germline gene is not matched at one end of the junction; a read error may be the cause. This chain connects TRBV7-2 to TRBJ2-1; perhaps TRBD2 as D (7 bases). The CDR3 has 13 residues. Germline CDR1 and CDR2: SGHTA and FQGNSA. The CDR3 DNA sequence: TGTGCCAGCAGCAACGCGGGGGCGCCTTTGATCCTCTTC. It specifies CASSNAGAPLILF.

This chain links TRBV9 with TRBJ1-4; 9 bases agree with TRBD1. V was pared by 0 bases and J by 3 bases, with 3 bases of the junction left unmatched. The CDR3 runs 16 residues. CDR1 is SGDLS, CDR2 YYNGEE, per germline. The CDR3 DNA sequence: TGTGCCAGCAGCGTAGGGGGACAGGGCGCTAATGAAAAACTGTTTTTT. As protein: CASSVGGQGANEKLFF. Based on the CDR3 plus reference TRBV9 and TRBJ1-4, the full variable domain is DSGVTQTPKHLITATGQRVTLRCSPRSGDLSVYWYQQSLDQGLQFLIQYYNGEERAKGNILERFSAQQFPDLHSELNLSSLELGDSALYFCASSVGGQGANEKLFFGSGTQLSVL.

J is TRBJ2-7 and V is TRBV5-1; D call uncertain. V lost 0 bases, J lost 7 bases, and 5 bases lay in between. CDR1 is SGHRS and CDR2 is YFSETQ in the germline V gene. The CDR3 is made up of 11 amino acids. The DNA for the CDR3 is TGCGCCAGCAGCTTGGGAGGTGAGCAGTACTTC. As protein: CASSLGGEQYF.

This chain joins TRBV14 and TRBJ2-5, with D unclear. The CDR3 length is 16 residues. V gave up 0 bases and J gave up 1 base, with 12 bases separating them. Germline-derived CDR1 and CDR2 are SGHDN and FVKESK. CDR3 protein: CASSQDLNSLQETQYF. DNA for the CDR3: TGTGCCAGCAGCCAAGATCTAAACAGCCTCCAAGAGACCCAGTACTTC.

The V call is TRBV11-2, the J call TRBJ1-1, with D uncertain. CDR3 length: 14 residues. The V gene's germline CDR1 is SGHAT and CDR2 FQNNGV. The V and J ends lost 2 bases and 2 bases respectively, with 9 bases between them. The CDR3, as DNA: TGTGCCAGCAGCTTATTATCCCTTAACACTGAAGCTTTCTTT. Its protein is CASSLLSLNTEAFF.

This chain joins TRBV6-5 and TRBJ2-7, with 8 bases fitting TRBD1. Germline CDR1 is MNHEY and CDR2 is SVGAGI. V was clipped by 7 bases and J by 4 bases; unmatched bases: 12. The CDR3 is 15 residues long. CDR3 sequence: CASTPDRAIVYEQYF. CDR3 nucleotide sequence: TGTGCCAGCACCCCGGACAGGGCCATTGTGTACGAGCAGTACTTC.

This chain joins TRBV10-3 and TRBJ1-5; TRBD1 matches at 9 bases. The CDR3 spans 19 residues. V lost 0 bases and J lost 4; bases outside the gene matches: 13. The germline gives CDR1 ENHRY, CDR2 SYGVKD. The CDR3 sequence: CAISESRDRANARNQPQHF. CDR3 in DNA: TGTGCCATCAGTGAGTCCCGGGACAGGGCTAATGCGAGGAATCAGCCCCAGCATTTT.

The CDR3 region has the DNA TGTGCCAGCAGCGATATAGCGGGGGGCACAGATACGCAGTATTTT. Residues: CASSDIAGGTDTQYF. The chain employs TRBV9 and TRBJ2-3; TRBD2 matches 9 bases. The V gene's germline CDR1 is SGDLS and CDR2 YYNGEE. This CDR3 comprises 15 residues. V gave up 3 bases and J gave up 1 base; unmatched junction bases: 3.

The V and J genes are TRBV9 and TRBJ2-1, with no clear D. This CDR3 is 12 amino acids long. Per the germline V gene, CDR1 is SGDLS and CDR2 is YYNGEE. Trimming removed 5 bases at V and 6 bases at J, with 9 bases between. The CDR3: CASSRLGNEQFF. DNA of the CDR3: TGTGCCAGCAGTCGACTCGGCAATGAGCAGTTCTTC. The full variable domain, in which reference TRBV9 and TRBJ2-1 provide the parts outside the CDR3, is DSGVTQTPKHLITATGQRVTLRCSPRSGDLSVYWYQQSLDQGLQFLIQYYNGEERAKGNILERFSAQQFPDLHSELNLSSLELGDSALYFCASSRLGNEQFFGPGTRLTVL.

The rearrangement links TRBV14 to TRBJ2-2; tentative D call: TRBD2 (6 bases). Trimming pared 4 bases from V and 4 bases from J, leaving 19 bases between. CDR1 and CDR2 (germline): SGHDN, FVKESK. The CDR3 is 17 residues long. CDR3 sequence: CASSLYLVQGGTGELFF. DNA of the CDR3: TGTGCCAGCAGCCTTTATCTTGTCCAGGGAGGCACCGGGGAGCTGTTTTTT.

This clone has more than one count but fewer than ten. The gene calls are TRBV6-5 and TRBJ1-4, with D perhaps TRBD1 (5 bases). This CDR3 has 14 residues. CDR1 is MNHEY, CDR2 SVGAGI, per germline. Trimming took 0 bases from V and 5 from J, leaving 7 bases between them. Here the CDR3 DNA reads TGTGCCAGCAGTTACTCAGCAGGGAATGAAAAACTGTTTTTT. Translating it yields CASSYSAGNEKLFF.

The V call is TRBV5-1, the J call TRBJ2-2, with D hard to call. The CDR3 spans 17 residues. Germline V CDR1 and CDR2: SGHRS, YFSETQ. The ends were cut back, 4 bases at V and 1 base at J, with 17 bases in the middle. The CDR3 DNA follows: TGCGCCAGCAGCGTGATGGGCCCCTTGAAGAACACCGGGGAGCTGTTTTTT. Translation gives CASSVMGPLKNTGELFF.

V usage is TRBV11-2 and J usage is TRBJ2-1; tentatively, D is TRBD1 (5 bases). V shed 5 bases and J shed 4 bases, with 27 bases lying between them. CDR3 length: 19 residues. Germline V CDR1 and CDR2: SGHAT, FQNNGV. CDR3 DNA sequence: TGTGCCAGCAGCCCAACTCCTCGACAGTCTGTACATCCTTACAATGAGCAGTTCTTC. Its protein is CASSPTPRQSVHPYNEQFF.

This chain uses TRBV6-4 with TRBJ2-3; TRBD1 agrees at 8 bases. The J segment lost 1 base and the V segment lost 6 bases, leaving 3 bases of the junction unmatched. The CDR3 covers 14 residues. Germline V gene sequence: CDR1 MRHNA, CDR2 SNTAGT. This CDR3 is CASSLTGGTDTQYF. The CDR3, as DNA: TGTGCCAGCAGCCTGACAGGGGGCACAGATACGCAGTATTTT.

The J gene is TRBJ2-4, the V gene TRBV5-1; possibly TRBD1 for D (6 bases). The CDR3 consists of 17 residues. Germline V gene sequence: CDR1 SGHRS, CDR2 YFSETQ. Trimming stripped 3 bases from V and 4 bases from J, with 20 bases between. DNA for the CDR3: TGCGCCAGCAGCTCCCAGGGGCGCGAAGGAAAAAAAAACATTCAGTACTTC. Translation: CASSSQGREGKKNIQYF.

The chain uses TRBV28 and TRBJ1-1; possible D gene TRBD1, 6 bases. The CDR3 spans 14 residues. Trimming left V 4 bases short and J 7 bases short, with 16 bases between. Germline loops: CDR1 MDHEN, CDR2 SYDVKM. CDR3 region: CASSSSDRMGEAFF. CDR3 nucleotides: TGTGCCAGCAGTTCGAGTGACAGGATGGGTGAAGCTTTCTTT.

V is TRBV27 and J is TRBJ2-6; D not resolved. V lost 1 base to trimming and J lost 4 bases, with 8 bases between them. Germline V lookup: CDR1 MNHEY, CDR2 SMNVEV (reference sequence). The CDR3 spans 15 residues. The CDR3 loop reads CASSLYVSGANVLTF. In DNA form, the CDR3 reads TGTGCCAGCAGTTTATATGTGAGCGGGGCCAACGTCCTGACTTTC.

The chain joins TRBV6-5 to TRBJ1-5, with D perhaps matching TRBD1 (5 bases). CDR3 length: 15 amino acids. CDR1 is MNHEY and CDR2 is SVGAGI in the germline V gene. Trimming stripped 6 bases from V and 1 base from J, with 13 bases between. The CDR3 region has the DNA TGTGCCAGCAGAGGAGATGGGGCCAGCAATCAGCCCCAGCATTTT. Amino acids: CASRGDGASNQPQHF.

This chain connects TRBV4-1 to TRBJ1-2; perhaps TRBD1 as D (5 bases). This CDR3 is built from 15 residues. With 0 bases removed from V and 0 bases from J, the gap between germline ends came to 8 bases. CDR1 is MGHRA, CDR2 YSYEKL, per germline. CDR3 DNA: TGCGCCAGCAGCCAAGAGCGGGGGGCTAACTATGGCTACACCTTC. Its translation is CASSQERGANYGYTF.

This clone has only one observation. The rearrangement links TRBV21-1 to TRBJ2-5; the tabulated D call, TRBD2, remains unverified against the DNA. TRBV21-1 is described as a pseudogene. The CDR3 spans 20 residues. The CDR3 DNA is TGTGCCAGCAGCAAAGCGCTTTTGGGGACTAGCGGGGGAAAGCAAGAGACCCAGTACTTC. As protein: CASSKALLGTSGGKQETQYF.

The chain joins TRBV7-2 to TRBJ2-5, with 9 positions matching TRBD2. Germline lookup yields CDR1 SGHTA and CDR2 FQGNSA. The trim removed 4 bases at V and 4 bases at J, leaving 10 bases unmatched. There are 16 residues in the CDR3. The CDR3 region has the DNA TGTGCCAGCAGCTCAGGGGAGGCGGGGGGGCGAGAGACCCAGTACTTC. Amino acids: CASSSGEAGGRETQYF.